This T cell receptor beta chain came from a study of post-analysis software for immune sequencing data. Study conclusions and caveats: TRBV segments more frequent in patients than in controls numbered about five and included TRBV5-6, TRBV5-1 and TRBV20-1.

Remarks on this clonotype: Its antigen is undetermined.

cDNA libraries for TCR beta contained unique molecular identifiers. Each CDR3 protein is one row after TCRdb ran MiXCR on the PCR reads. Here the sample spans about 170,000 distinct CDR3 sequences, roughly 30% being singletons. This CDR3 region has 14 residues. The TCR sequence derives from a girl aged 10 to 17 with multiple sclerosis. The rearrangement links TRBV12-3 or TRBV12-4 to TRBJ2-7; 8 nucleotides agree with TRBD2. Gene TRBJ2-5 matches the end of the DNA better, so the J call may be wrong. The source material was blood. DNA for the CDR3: TGTGCCAGCAGTTTTGCGACTAGCGAGGAGACCCAGTACTTC. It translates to CASSFATSEETQYF.